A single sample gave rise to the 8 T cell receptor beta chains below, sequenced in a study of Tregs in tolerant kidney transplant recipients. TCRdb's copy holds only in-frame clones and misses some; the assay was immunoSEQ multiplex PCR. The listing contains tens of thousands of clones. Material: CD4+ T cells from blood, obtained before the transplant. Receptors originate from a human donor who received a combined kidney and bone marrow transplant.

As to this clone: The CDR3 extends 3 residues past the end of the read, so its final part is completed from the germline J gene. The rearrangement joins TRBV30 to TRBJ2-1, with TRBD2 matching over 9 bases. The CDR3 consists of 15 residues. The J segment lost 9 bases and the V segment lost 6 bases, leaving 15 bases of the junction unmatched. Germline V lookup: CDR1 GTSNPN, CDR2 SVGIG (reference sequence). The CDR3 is CACLVSGRIRGEQFF. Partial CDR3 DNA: TGTGCCTGTTTGGTAAGCGGGAGGATTAGGGGTGAG.

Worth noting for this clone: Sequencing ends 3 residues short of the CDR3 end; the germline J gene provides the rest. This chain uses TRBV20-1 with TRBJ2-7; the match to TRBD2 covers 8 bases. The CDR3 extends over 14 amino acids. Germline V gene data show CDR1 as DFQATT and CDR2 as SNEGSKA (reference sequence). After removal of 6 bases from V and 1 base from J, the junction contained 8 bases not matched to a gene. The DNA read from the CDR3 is TGCAGTGCCATAGCGGGATCGGGTTCCTACGAG. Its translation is CSAIAGSGSYE. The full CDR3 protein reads CSAIAGSGSYEQYF.

The CDR3 bases that were read are TGTGCCAGTAGTATAGGCTGGACAGGGATCTCATACGAG. Translating gives CASSIGWTGISYE. The full CDR3 reads CASSIGWTGISYEQYF. J is TRBJ2-7 and V is TRBV19, with 8 bases identical to TRBD1. The read stops 3 residues short of the end of the CDR3; the missing end is completed from the germline J gene. The junction had 9 bases not matched to a gene; V was cut back by 1 base and J by 4 bases. CDR1 LNHDA and CDR2 SQIVND come from the germline V gene (reference sequence). The CDR3 consists of 16 residues.

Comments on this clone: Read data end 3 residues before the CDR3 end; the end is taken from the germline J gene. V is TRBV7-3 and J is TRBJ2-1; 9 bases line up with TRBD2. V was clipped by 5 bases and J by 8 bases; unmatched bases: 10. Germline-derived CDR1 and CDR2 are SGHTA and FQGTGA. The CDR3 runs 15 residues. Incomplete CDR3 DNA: TGTGCCAGCAGCAAAACTAGCGGGCCTGAGGATGAG. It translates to CASSKTSGPEDE. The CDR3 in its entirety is CASSKTSGPEDEQFF.

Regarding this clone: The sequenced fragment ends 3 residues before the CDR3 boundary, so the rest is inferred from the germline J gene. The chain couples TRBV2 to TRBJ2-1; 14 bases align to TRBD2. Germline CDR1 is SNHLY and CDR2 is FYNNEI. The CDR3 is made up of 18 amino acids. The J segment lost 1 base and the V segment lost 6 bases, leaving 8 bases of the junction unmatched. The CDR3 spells CASSWTSGRPLSYNEQFF. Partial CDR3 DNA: TGTGCCAGCAGCTGGACTAGCGGGAGGCCTCTGTCCTACAATGAG.

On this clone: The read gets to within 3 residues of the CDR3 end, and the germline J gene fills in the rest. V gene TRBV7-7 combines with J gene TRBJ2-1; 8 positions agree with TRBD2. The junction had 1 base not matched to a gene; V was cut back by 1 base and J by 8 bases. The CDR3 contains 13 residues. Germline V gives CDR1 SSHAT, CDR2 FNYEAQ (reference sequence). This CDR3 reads CASSLGREDEQFF. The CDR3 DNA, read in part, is TGTGCCAGCAGCTTAGGGCGGGAGGATGAG.

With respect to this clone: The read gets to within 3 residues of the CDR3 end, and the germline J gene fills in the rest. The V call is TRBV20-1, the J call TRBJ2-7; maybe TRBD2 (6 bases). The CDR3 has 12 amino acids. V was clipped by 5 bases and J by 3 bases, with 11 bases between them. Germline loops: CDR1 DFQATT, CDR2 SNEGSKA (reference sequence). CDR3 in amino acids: CSASVGGYEQYF. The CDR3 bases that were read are TGCAGTGCTTCCGTGGGGGGCTACGAG.

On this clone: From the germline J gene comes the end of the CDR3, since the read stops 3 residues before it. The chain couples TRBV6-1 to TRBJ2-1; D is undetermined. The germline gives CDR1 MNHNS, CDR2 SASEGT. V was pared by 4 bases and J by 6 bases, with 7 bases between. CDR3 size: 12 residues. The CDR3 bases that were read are TGTGCCAGCAGTGCCGTCTTCAATGAG. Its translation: CASSAVFNE. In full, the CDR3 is CASSAVFNEQFF.